The clone carrying this TCR beta chain was counted a single time. Trimming removed 4 bases at V and 0 bases at J, with 10 bases between. The CDR3 contains 14 residues. Germline V gene lookup returns CDR1 LNHDA and CDR2 SQIVND (reference sequence). The data belong to a study of blood T cell repertoires in COVID-19. Profiling relied on immunoSEQ multiplex PCR, and the TCRdb table lists in-frame clones only, not all of them. The sample shows around 49,000 clones, more than 70% of them seen only once. The clonotype was recovered from a human donor in a cohort sampled during active COVID-19. The sequencing sample was made of peripheral blood. V is TRBV19 and J is TRBJ2-7; possibly TRBD2 for D (6 bases). In DNA form, the CDR3 reads TGTGCCAGTAGTACGGGGGACTTCTCCTACGAGCAGTACTTC. Translation: CASSTGDFSYEQYF.